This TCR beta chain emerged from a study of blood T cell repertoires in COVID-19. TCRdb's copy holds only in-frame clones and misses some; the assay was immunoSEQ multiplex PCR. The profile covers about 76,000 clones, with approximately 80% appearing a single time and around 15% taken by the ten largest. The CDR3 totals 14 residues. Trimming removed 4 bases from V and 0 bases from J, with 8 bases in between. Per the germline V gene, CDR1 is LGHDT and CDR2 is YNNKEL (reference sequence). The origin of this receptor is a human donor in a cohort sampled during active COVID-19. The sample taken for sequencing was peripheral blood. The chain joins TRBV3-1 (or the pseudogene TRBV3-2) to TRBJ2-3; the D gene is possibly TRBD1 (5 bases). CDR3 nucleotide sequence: TGTGCCAGCAGCCCCCAGGGTAGCACAGATACGCAGTATTTT. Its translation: CASSPQGSTDTQYF.